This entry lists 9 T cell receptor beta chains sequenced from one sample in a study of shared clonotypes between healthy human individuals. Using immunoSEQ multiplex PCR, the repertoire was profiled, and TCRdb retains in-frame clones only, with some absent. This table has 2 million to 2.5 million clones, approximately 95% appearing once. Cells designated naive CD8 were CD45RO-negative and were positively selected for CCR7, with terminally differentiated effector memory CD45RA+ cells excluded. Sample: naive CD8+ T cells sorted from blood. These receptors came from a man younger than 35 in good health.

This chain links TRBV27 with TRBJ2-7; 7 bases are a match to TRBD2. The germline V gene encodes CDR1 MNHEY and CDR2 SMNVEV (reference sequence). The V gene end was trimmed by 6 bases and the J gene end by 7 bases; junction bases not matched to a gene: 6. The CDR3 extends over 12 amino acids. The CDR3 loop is CASSQIGGEQYF. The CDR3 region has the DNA TGTGCCAGCAGCCAAATCGGGGGGGAGCAGTACTTC.

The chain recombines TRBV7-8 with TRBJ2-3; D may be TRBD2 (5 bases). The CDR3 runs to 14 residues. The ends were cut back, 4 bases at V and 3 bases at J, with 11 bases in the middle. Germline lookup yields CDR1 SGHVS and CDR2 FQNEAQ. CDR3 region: CASSSRTGTDTQYF. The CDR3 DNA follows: TGTGCCAGCAGCTCACGGACGGGGACAGATACGCAGTATTTT.

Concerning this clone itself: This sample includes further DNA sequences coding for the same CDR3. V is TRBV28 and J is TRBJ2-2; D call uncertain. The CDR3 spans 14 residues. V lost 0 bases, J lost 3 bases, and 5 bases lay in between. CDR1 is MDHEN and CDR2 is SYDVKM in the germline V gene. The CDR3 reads CASSLWGDTGELFF. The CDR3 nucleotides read TGTGCCAGCAGTTTATGGGGCGACACCGGGGAGCTGTTTTTT. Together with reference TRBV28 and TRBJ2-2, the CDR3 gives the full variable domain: DVKVTQSSRYLVKRTGEKVFLECVQDMDHENMFWYRQDPGLGLRLIYFSYDVKMKEKGDIPEGYSVSREKKERFSLILESASTNQTSMYLCASSLWGDTGELFFGEGSRLTVL.

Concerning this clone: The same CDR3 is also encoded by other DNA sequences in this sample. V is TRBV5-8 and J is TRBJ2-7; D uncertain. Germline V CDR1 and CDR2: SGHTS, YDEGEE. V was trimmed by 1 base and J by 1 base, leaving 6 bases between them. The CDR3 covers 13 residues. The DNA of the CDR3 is TGTGCCAGCAGCTTGAGGGATTCCTACGAGCAGTACTTC. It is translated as CASSLRDSYEQYF.

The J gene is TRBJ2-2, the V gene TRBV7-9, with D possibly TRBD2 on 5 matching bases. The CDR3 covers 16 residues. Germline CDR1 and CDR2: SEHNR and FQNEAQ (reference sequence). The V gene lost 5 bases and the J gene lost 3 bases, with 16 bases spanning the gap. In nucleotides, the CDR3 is TGTGCCAGCAGCCTACCGACCCGGCGGGACACCGGGGAGCTGTTTTTT. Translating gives CASSLPTRRDTGELFF. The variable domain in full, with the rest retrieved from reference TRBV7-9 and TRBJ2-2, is DTGVSQNPRHKITKRGQNVTFRCDPISEHNRLYWYRQTLGQGPEFLTYFQNEAQLEKSRLLSDRFSAERPKGSFSTLEIQRTEQGDSAMYLCASSLPTRRDTGELFFGEGSRLTVL.

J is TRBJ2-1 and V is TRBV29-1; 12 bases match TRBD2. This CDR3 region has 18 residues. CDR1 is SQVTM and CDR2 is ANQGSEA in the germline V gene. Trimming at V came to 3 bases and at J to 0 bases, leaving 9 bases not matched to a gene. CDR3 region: CSVDVGLAGENSYNEQFF. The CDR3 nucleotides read TGCAGCGTTGATGTGGGACTAGCGGGCGAGAACTCCTACAATGAGCAGTTCTTC.

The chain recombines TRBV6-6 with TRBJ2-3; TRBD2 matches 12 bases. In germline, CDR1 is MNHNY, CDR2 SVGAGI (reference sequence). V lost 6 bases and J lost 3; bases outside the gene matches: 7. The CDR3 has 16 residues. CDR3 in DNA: TGTGCCAGCAGCCTAGGACTAGCGGGGACGACAGATACGCAGTATTTT. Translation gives CASSLGLAGTTDTQYF.

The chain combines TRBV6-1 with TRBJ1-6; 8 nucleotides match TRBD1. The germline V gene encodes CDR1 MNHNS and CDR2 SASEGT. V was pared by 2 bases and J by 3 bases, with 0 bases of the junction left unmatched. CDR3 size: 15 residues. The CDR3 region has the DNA TGTGCCAGCAGTGAAACAGGGGGCTATAATTCACCCCTCCACTTT. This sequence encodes CASSETGGYNSPLHF.

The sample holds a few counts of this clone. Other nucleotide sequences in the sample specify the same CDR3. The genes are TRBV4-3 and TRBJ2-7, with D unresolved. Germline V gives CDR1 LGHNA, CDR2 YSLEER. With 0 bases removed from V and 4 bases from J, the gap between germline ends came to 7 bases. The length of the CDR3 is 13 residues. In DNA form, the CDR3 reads TGCGCCAGCAGCCAAGATATGGGATACGAGCAGTACTTC. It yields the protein CASSQDMGYEQYF.